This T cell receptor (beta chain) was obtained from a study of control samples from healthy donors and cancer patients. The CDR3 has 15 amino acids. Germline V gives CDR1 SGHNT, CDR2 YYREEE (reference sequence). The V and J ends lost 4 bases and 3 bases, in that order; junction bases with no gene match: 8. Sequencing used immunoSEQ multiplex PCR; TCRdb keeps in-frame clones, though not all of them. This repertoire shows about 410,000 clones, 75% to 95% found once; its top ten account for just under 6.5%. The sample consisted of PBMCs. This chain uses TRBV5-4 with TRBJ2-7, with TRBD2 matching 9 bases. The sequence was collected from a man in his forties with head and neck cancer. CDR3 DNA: TGTGCCAGCAGCGCCCCGGGGCGGGAGGGCTACGAGCAGTACTTC. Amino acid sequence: CASSAPGREGYEQYF.